This TCR beta chain was sequenced in a study of T-cell reconstitution after alpha-beta-depleted transplantation in children (dated by TCRdb to about 2016). Concerning the study at large: The study quantitatively tracked T-cell immune reconstitution after TCRalphabeta/CD19-depleted allogeneic hematopoietic cell transplantation in children using TCR repertoire profiling.

For this clonotype: This receptor's antigen is unknown. No much larger clone exists at a distance of one base, and base qualities are not known.

The junction shows trimming of 5 bases on V and 1 base on J, and the gene matches do not reach 7 bases of it. From the cysteine through the phenylalanine, the CDR3 covers 15 amino acids. The retained sequence is limited to the CDR3, 45 bases, with the frame set at the first base. The method was PCR. The instrument given in TCRdb is Illumina HiSeq 2500. TCR libraries were prepared with molecular barcoding, using unique molecular identifiers to normalize TCRbeta repertoire quantification. TCRdb reworked the public reads: Q25 trimming with fastp, MiXCR clone assembly, productive beta chains retained. Identical CDR3 protein sequences are pooled into one entry, listed with their most common genes and DNA. In all, the sample holds 500,000 or so distinct CDR3 sequences, and approximately 32% of those were seen once. The ten top clones hold 2.4% of the sample.

This TCR was recovered from a human donor who donated a stem cell graft to a child with aplastic anemia. The rearrangement joined TRBV12-3 or TRBV12-4 to TRBJ2-7; TRBD1 fits 8 bases in the junction. The material was PBMCs from the stem cell graft donor, obtained from the stem cell graft. The encoded CDR3 is CASSTRQGKSYEQYF. The nucleotide sequence is given as TGTGCCAGCAGTACACGACAGGGGAAATCCTACGAGCAGTACTTC.